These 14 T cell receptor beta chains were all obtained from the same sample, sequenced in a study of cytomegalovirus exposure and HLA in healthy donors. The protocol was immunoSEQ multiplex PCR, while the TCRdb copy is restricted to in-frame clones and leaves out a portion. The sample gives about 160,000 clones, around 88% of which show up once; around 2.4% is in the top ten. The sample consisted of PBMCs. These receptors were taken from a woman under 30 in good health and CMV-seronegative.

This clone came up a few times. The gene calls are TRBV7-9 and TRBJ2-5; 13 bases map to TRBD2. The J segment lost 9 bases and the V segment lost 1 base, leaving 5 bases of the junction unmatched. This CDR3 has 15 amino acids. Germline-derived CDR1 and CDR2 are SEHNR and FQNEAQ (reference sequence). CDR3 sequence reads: CASSLGGTSGESQYF. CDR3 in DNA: TGTGCCAGCAGCTTAGGAGGGACTAGCGGGGAGTCCCAGTACTTC.

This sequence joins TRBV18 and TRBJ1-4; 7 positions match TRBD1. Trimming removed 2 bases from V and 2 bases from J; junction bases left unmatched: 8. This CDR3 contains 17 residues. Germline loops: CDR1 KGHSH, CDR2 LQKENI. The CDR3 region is CASSPSVNRGTNEKLFF. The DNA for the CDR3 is TGTGCCAGCTCACCATCGGTAAACAGGGGCACTAATGAAAAACTGTTTTTT.

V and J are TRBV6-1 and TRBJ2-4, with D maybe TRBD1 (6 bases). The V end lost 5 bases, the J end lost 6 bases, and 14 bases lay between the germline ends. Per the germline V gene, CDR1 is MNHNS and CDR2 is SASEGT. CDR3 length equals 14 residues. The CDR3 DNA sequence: TGTGCCAGCAGTCCCTCCTGGACAGCAAACATTCAGTACTTC. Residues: CASSPSWTANIQYF.

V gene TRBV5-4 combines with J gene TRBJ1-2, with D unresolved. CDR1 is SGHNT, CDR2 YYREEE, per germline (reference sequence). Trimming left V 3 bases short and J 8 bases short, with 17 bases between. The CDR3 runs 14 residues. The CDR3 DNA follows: TGTGCCAGCAGCTCTAGGACCCCGGGAGGGGGCTACACCTTC. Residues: CASSSRTPGGGYTF.

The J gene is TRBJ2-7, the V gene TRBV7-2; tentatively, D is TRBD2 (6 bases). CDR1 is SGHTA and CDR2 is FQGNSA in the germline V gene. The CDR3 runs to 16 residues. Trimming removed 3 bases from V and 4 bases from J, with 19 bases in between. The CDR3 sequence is CASSFSWGLAYYEQYF. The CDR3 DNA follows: TGTGCCAGCAGCTTTTCCTGGGGCCTAGCGTATTACGAGCAGTACTTC.

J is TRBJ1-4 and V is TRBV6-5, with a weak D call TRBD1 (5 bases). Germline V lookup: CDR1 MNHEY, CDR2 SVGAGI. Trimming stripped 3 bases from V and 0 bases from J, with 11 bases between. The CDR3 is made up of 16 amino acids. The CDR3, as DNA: TGTGCCAGCAGTTATTCCCCGACAGCAACTAATGAAAAACTGTTTTTT. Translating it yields CASSYSPTATNEKLFF.

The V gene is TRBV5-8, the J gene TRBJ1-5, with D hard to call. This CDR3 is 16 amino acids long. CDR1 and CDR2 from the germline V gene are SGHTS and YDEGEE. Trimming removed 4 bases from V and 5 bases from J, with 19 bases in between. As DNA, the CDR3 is TGTGCCAGCAGCACACAATCGACGGGTCGGGATCAGCCCCAGCATTTT. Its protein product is CASSTQSTGRDQPQHF.

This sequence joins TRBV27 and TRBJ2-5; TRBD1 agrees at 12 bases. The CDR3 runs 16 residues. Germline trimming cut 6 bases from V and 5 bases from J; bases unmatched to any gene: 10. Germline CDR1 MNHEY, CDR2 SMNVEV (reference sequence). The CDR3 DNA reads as TGTGCCAGCAGCCCCCGGGACAGGGGGCGGAGGGAGACCCAGTACTTC. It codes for CASSPRDRGRRETQYF.

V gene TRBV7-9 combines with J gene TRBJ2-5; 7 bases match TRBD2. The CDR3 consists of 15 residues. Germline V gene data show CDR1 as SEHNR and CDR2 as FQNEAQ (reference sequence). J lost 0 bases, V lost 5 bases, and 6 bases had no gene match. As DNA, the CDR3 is TGTGCCAGCAGCCTAGTACGGGGGGACCAAGAGACCCAGTACTTC. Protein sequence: CASSLVRGDQETQYF. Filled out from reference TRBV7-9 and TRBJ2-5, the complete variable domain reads DTGVSQNPRHKITKRGQNVTFRCDPISEHNRLYWYRQTLGQGPEFLTYFQNEAQLEKSRLLSDRFSAERPKGSFSTLEIQRTEQGDSAMYLCASSLVRGDQETQYFGPGTRLLVL.

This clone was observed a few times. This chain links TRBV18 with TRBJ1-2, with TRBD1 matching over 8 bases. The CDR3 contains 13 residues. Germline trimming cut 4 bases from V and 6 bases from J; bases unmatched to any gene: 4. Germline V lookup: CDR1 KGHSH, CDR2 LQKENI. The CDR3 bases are TGTGCCAGCTCACAAGGACAGGGCCATGGCTACACCTTC. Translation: CASSQGQGHGYTF.

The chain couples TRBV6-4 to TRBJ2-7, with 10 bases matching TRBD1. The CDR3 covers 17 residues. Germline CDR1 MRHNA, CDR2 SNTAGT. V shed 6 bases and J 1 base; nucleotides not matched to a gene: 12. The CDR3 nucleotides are TGTGCCAGCAGACCGAACGGGGACAGGGGTTTATCCTACGAGCAGTACTTC. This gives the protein CASRPNGDRGLSYEQYF.

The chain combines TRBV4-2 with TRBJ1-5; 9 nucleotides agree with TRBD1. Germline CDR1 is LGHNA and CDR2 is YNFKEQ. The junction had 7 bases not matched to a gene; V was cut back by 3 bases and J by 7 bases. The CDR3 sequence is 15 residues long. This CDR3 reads CASSQDNRGRQPQHF. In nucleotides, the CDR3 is TGTGCCAGCAGCCAGGATAACAGGGGGCGGCAGCCCCAGCATTTT.

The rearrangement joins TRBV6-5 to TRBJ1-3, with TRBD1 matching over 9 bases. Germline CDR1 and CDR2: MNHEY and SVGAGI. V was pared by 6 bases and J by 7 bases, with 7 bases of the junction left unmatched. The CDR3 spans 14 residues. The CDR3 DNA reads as TGTGCCAGCAGCCCGGGACAGGGCAGGAACACCATATATTTT. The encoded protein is CASSPGQGRNTIYF.

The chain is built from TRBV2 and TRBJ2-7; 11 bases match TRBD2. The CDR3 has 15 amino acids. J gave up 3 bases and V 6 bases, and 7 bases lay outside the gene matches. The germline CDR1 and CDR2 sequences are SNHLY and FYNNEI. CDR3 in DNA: TGTGCCAGCAGCGCACTAGCGGGGGCCCTCTACGAGCAGTACTTC. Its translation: CASSALAGALYEQYF.